Described below is a single TCR beta chain sequence and its context. Antigen unknown. This sample stems from a study of radiotherapy plus CTLA-4 blockade in lung cancer. Study-wide results and caveats: After treatment with radiotherapy plus ipilimumab, TCR clones that came from the tumor expanded in blood.

Profiling relied on immunoSEQ multiplex PCR, and the TCRdb table lists in-frame clones only, not all of them. This table has tens of thousands of clones, 77% appearing once. The ends lost 7 bases at V and 8 bases at J; junction bases unmatched: 10. CDR3 size: 15 residues. Per the germline V gene, CDR1 is MNHEY and CDR2 is SVGAGI. V gene TRBV6-5 combines with J gene TRBJ1-4; 10 bases map to TRBD1. The sequencing here drew on peripheral blood, taken from a patient treated with radiotherapy plus ipilimumab. This TCR derives from a human donor with non-small cell lung cancer whose response to radiotherapy plus ipilimumab could not be evaluated. The CDR3 DNA reads as TGTGCCAGCATGGTCCGGGACAGGGGCAAAGAAAAACTGTTTTTT. This gives the protein CASMVRDRGKEKLFF.